This T cell receptor (beta chain) was profiled in a study of T-cell memory formation after mild COVID-19. General study points: Among clones contracting day 15 to 85, CD4/CD8 was balanced, whereas later expanders leaned CD4+. Some SARS-CoV-2-responding clones were already detected in memory before infection.

The CDR3 consists of 14 residues. The V and J ends lost 2 bases and 2 bases respectively, with 7 bases between them. Points on this clonotype: Its antigen remains unknown.

Barcoded TCR alpha and TCR beta cDNA libraries with UMIs came from 5'RACE using constant-segment primers. TCRdb redid the calling of the 5' RACE reads with MiXCR, one entry per CDR3 protein. The table records 250,000 to 300,000 distinct CDR3 sequences, around 15% of them present only once. The chain is built from TRBV12-3 or TRBV12-4 and TRBJ2-1; no clear D gene. Sequenced input: PBMCs or a T cell subset sorted from them (not recorded which). The clonotype was recovered from a man between 18 and 29 years old who had mild COVID-19 (a few samples of this study predate the infection). Cell type and time point are not known. The CDR3, as DNA: TGTGCCAGCAGTTTAAACGGCCCCTACAATGAGCAGTTCTTC. This sequence encodes CASSLNGPYNEQFF.